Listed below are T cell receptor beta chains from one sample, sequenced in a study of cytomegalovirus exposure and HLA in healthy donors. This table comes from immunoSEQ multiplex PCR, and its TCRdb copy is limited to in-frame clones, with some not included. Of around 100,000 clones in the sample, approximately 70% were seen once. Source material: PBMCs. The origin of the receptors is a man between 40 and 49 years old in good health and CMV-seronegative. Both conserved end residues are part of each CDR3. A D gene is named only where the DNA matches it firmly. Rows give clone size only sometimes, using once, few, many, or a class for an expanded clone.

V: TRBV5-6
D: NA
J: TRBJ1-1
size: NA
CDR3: CASSLYGDTNTEAFF
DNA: TGTGCCAGCAGCTTGTACGGGGATACGAACACTGAAGCTTTCTTT

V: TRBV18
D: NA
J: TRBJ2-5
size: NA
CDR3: CASHSAEERETQYF
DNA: TGTGCCAGCCATTCGGCAGAGGAAAGGGAGACCCAGTACTTC

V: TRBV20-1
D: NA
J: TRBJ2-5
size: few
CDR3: CSASDRETQYF
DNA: TGCAGTGCTAGCGACAGAGAGACCCAGTACTTC

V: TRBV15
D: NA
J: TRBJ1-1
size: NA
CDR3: CATSRDTGGSYLMNTEAFF
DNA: TGTGCCACCAGCAGAGATACAGGAGGGAGCTACCTCATGAACACTGAAGCTTTCTTT

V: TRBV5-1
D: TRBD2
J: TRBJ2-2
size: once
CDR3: CASSLVPGLANTGELFF
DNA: TGCGCCAGCAGCTTGGTCCCGGGACTAGCGAACACCGGGGAGCTGTTTTTT

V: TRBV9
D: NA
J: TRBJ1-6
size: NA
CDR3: CASTRGSENSPLHF
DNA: TGTGCCAGCACCCGCGGGTCGGAAAATTCACCCCTCCACTTT

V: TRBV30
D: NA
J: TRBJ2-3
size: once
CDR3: CAWKEVTQYF
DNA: TGTGCCTGGAAGGAGGTTACGCAGTATTTT

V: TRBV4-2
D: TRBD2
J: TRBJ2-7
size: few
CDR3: CASSQEEAGSYEQYF
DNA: TGTGCCAGCAGCCAAGAGGAAGCGGGGTCCTACGAGCAGTACTTC

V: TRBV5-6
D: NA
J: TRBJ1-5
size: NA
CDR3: CASSMGLSNQPQHF
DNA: TGTGCCAGCAGCATGGGACTGAGCAATCAGCCCCAGCATTTT

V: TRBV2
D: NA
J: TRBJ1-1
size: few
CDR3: CASRSGIQGTEAFF
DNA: TGTGCCAGCAGGTCAGGGATACAAGGCACTGAAGCTTTCTTT

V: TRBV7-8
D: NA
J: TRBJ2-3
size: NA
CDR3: CASSFQGGADTQYF
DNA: TGTGCCAGCAGCTTTCAGGGGGGTGCAGATACGCAGTATTTT

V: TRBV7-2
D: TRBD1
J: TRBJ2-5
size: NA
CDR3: CASSLDFRGLETQYF
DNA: TGTGCCAGCAGCTTAGATTTCAGGGGGCTAGAGACCCAGTACTTC

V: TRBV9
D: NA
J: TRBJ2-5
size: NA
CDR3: CASSSTGQFETQYF
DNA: TGTGCCAGCAGCTCGACAGGCCAGTTTGAGACCCAGTACTTC

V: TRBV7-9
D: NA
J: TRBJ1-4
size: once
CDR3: CASSFGRGDAEKLFF
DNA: TGTGCCAGCAGCTTCGGCCGGGGGGACGCCGAAAAACTGTTTTTT

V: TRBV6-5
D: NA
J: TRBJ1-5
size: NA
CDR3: CASRYKTGYQPQHF
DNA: TGTGCCAGCAGATATAAGACAGGCTATCAGCCCCAGCATTTT

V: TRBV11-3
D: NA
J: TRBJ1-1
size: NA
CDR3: CASDKTPNTEAFF
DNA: TGTGCCAGTGATAAGACACCGAACACTGAAGCTTTCTTT

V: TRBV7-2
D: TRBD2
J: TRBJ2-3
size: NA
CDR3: CASDLRGEADTQYF
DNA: TGTGCCAGCGACTTGCGGGGGGAAGCAGATACGCAGTATTTT

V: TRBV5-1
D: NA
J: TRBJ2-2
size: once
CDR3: CASSAGPGNGELFF
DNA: TGCGCCAGCAGCGCAGGACCCGGGAACGGGGAGCTGTTTTTT

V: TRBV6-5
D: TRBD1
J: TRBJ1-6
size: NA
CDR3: CASSLTGQVNSPLHF
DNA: TGTGCCAGCAGTTTAACGGGACAGGTCAATTCACCCCTCCACTTT

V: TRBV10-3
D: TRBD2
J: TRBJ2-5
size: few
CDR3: CAISESRTSASQETQYF
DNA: TGTGCCATCAGTGAGTCCAGGACTAGCGCGAGCCAAGAGACCCAGTACTTC

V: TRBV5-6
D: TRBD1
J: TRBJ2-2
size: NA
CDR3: CASSFRDSPYTGELFF
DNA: TGTGCCAGCAGCTTCCGGGACAGCCCATACACCGGGGAGCTGTTTTTT

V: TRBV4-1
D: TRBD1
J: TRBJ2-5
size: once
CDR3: CASSRMTGEQETQYF
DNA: TGCGCCAGCAGCCGTATGACAGGGGAACAAGAGACCCAGTACTTC

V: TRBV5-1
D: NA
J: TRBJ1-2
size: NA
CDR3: CASSLVWAPDNYGYTF
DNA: TGCGCCAGCAGCTTGGTTTGGGCGCCCGATAACTATGGCTACACCTTC

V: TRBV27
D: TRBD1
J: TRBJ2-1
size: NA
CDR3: CASTLGTGSYNEQFF
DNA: TGTGCCAGCACCCTAGGGACAGGATCTTACAATGAGCAGTTCTTC

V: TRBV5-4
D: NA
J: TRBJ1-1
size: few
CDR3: CASSHQAFGTEAFF
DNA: TGTGCCAGCAGCCATCAGGCCTTCGGCACTGAAGCTTTCTTT

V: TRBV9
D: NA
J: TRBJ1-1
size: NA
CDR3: CASSVDGQFTEAFF
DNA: TGTGCCAGCAGCGTAGATGGCCAGTTCACTGAAGCTTTCTTT

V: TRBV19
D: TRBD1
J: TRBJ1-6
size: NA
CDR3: CASTTSGGAGGSPLHF
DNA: TGTGCCAGTACCACCTCCGGAGGGGCAGGGGGTTCACCCCTCCACTTT

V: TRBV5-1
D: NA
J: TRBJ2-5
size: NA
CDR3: CASSDDEHNRVGTQYF
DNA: TGCGCCAGCAGCGACGACGAGCATAACAGGGTCGGGACCCAGTACTTC

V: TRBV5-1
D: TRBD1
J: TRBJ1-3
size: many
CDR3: CASSWTGSGNTIYF
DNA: TGCGCCAGCAGCTGGACAGGGAGCGGAAACACCATATATTTT

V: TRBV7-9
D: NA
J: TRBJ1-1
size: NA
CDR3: CASSPGGTEAFF
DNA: TGTGCCAGCAGCCCCGGGGGCACTGAAGCTTTCTTT

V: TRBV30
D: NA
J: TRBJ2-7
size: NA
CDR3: CAWSARETYEQYF
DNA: TGTGCCTGGAGTGCACGGGAAACCTACGAGCAGTACTTC

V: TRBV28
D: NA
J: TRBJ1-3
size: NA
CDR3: CASSLYTPAENTIYF
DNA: TGTGCCAGCAGTTTATATACCCCTGCGGAAAACACCATATATTTT

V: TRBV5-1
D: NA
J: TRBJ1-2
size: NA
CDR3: CASSRQDNYGYTF
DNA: TGCGCCAGCAGCCGTCAGGATAACTATGGCTACACCTTC

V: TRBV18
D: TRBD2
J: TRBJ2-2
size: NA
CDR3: CASSPRSGGTTGELFF
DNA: TGTGCCAGCTCACCTCGTAGCGGGGGTACAACCGGGGAGCTGTTTTTT

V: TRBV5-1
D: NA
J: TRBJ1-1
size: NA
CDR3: CASSPGSGVDTEAFF
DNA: TGCGCCAGCAGCCCAGGTTCGGGGGTGGACACTGAAGCTTTCTTT

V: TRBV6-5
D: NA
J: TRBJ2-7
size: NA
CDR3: CASSYLVTGVYEQYF
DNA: TGTGCCAGCAGTTATCTTGTGACAGGTGTCTACGAGCAGTACTTC

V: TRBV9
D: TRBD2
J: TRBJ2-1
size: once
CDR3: CASSVGDSGGVLYNEQFF
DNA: TGTGCCAGCAGCGTAGGGGATAGCGGGGGGGTTCTCTACAATGAGCAGTTCTTC

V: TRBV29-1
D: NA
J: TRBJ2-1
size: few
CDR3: CSVESKRGLPYNEQFF
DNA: TGCAGCGTTGAGTCGAAGAGAGGACTCCCTTACAATGAGCAGTTCTTC

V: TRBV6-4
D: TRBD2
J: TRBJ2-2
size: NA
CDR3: CASSARAGGSGELFF
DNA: TGTGCCAGCAGTGCTCGAGCGGGGGGCTCCGGGGAGCTGTTTTTT

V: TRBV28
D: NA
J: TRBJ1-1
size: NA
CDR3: CASSRTSNTEAFF
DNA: TGTGCCAGCAGTCGAACTTCGAACACTGAAGCTTTCTTT

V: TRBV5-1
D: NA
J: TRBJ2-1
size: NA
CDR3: CASSSGTPYNEQFF
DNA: TGCGCCAGCAGCTCCGGGACACCTTACAATGAGCAGTTCTTC

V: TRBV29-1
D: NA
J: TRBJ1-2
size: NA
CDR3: CSVEDLGAIYGYTF
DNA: TGCAGCGTTGAAGATCTGGGGGCAATCTATGGCTACACCTTC

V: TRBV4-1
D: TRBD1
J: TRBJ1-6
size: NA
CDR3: CASSPNQQGGVGSPLHF
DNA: TGCGCCAGCAGCCCCAACCAACAGGGGGGAGTAGGTTCACCCCTCCACTTT

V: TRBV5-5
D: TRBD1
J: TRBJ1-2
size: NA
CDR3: CASSPSPDRDPYGYTF
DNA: TGTGCCAGCAGCCCATCTCCTGACAGGGATCCCTATGGCTACACCTTC

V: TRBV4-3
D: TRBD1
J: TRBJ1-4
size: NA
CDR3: CASSQRQGASNEKLFF
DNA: TGCGCCAGCAGCCAACGACAGGGGGCGTCTAATGAAAAACTGTTTTTT

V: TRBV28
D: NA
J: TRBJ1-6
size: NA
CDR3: CASSLGASSYNSPLHF
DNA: TGTGCCAGCAGTTTGGGGGCGAGCTCCTATAATTCACCCCTCCACTTT

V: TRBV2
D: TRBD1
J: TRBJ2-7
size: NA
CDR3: CASRGYRGPSEQYF
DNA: TGTGCCAGCAGGGGATACAGGGGGCCCTCCGAGCAGTACTTC

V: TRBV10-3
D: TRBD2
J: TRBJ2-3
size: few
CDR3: CAVQAGDSTDTQYF
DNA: TGTGCCGTCCAAGCGGGGGATTCCACAGATACGCAGTATTTT

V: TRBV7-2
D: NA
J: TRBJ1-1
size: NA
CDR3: CASSLTDMNTEAFF
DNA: TGTGCCAGCAGCTTGACAGATATGAACACTGAAGCTTTCTTT

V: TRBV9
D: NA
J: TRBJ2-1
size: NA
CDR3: CASSATRGTYNEQFF
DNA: TGTGCCAGCAGCGCCACTAGGGGGACCTACAATGAGCAGTTCTTC